What follows are 26 T cell receptor beta chains derived from one specimen sequenced in a study of blood T cell repertoires in COVID-19. Method: immunoSEQ multiplex PCR; TCRdb's copy keeps in-frame clones and lacks some. The table lists hundreds of thousands of clones, about 85% of them singletons, with under 2% in the top ten. The sample comprised PBMCs or T cells enriched from blood (not recorded which). The receptors shown here come from a young woman with acute COVID-19.

The chain joins TRBV7-9 to TRBJ2-7; 11 bases align to TRBD1. Per the germline V gene, CDR1 is SEHNR and CDR2 is FQNEAQ (reference sequence). With V trimmed by 2 bases and J by 5 bases, 11 bases remained unmatched. The CDR3 is 17 residues long. The CDR3 DNA follows: TGTGCCAGCAGCTTACCTTTTCGGACAGGGGGCATACACGAGCAGTACTTC. As protein: CASSLPFRTGGIHEQYF.

This clone has at least ten counts. The chain's CDR3 is CATPLIRQGFCSGNTIYF. CDR3 DNA: TGTGCCACCCCTCTCATTCGACAGGGCTTCTGCTCTGGAAACACCATATATTTT. The chain couples TRBV24-1 to TRBJ1-3, with TRBD1 matching over 7 bases. V shed 9 bases, J shed 0 bases, and the junction held 16 bases outside the gene matches. Germline V gene sequence: CDR1 KGHDR, CDR2 SFDVKD. This CDR3 is 18 amino acids long.

The table lists this clone with a count of one. This chain uses TRBV19 with TRBJ2-7; 7 bases match TRBD1. The V and J ends lost 4 bases and 2 bases, in that order; junction bases with no gene match: 2. CDR1 is LNHDA, CDR2 SQIVND, per germline (reference sequence). The CDR3 has 13 residues. The CDR3 spells CASSRGQTYEQYF. DNA for the CDR3: TGTGCCAGTAGTAGGGGACAGACCTACGAGCAGTACTTC.

The sample holds one count of this clone. The chain has TRBV7-9 and TRBJ2-5; 9 nucleotides match TRBD1. The V segment lost 2 bases and the J segment 5 bases; nucleotides outside the gene matches: 9. There are 16 residues in the CDR3. From germline, CDR1 is SEHNR and CDR2 FQNEAQ (reference sequence). CDR3 in amino acids: CASSLFGTGRVETQYF. The DNA for the CDR3 is TGTGCCAGCAGCTTATTTGGGACAGGGAGAGTCGAGACCCAGTACTTC.

CDR3 bases: TGTGCCAGCAGCCTGGGGGACAGGGAAGACACCTTC. It codes for CASSLGDREDTF. The chain recombines TRBV11-2 with TRBJ1-2; 9 positions match TRBD1. The CDR3 extends over 12 amino acids. The germline gives CDR1 SGHAT, CDR2 FQNNGV. The V segment lost 5 bases and the J segment 12 bases; nucleotides outside the gene matches: 7.

The rearrangement links TRBV10-3 to TRBJ2-3, with 7 positions matching TRBD2. CDR3 length equals 15 residues. V was pared by 8 bases and J by 6 bases, with 14 bases of the junction left unmatched. CDR1 ENHRY and CDR2 SYGVKD come from the germline V gene. The CDR3 reads CAISGRAGSLDTQYF. CDR3 nucleotides: TGTGCCATCTCGGGCCGAGCGGGATCACTGGATACGCAGTATTTT.

This clone was counted a single time. The V and J genes are TRBV3-1 (or the pseudogene TRBV3-2) and TRBJ2-3; 13 bases fit TRBD2. With V trimmed by 5 bases and J by 7 bases, 3 bases remained unmatched. Germline CDR1 is LGHDT and CDR2 is YNNKEL (reference sequence). The CDR3 has 14 amino acids. CDR3 amino acids: CASSAGTSGNTQYF. Here the CDR3 DNA reads TGTGCCAGCAGCGCCGGGACTAGCGGGAATACGCAGTATTTT.

This clone showed up just once. The rearrangement links TRBV4-3 to TRBJ2-3; a weak D match, TRBD2 (6 bases). The CDR3 loop spans 14 amino acids. Per the germline V gene, CDR1 is LGHNA and CDR2 is YSLEER. V was pared by 0 bases and J by 10 bases, with 14 bases between. The CDR3 region is CASSQDGLANPQYF. The CDR3 DNA reads as TGCGCCAGCAGCCAAGATGGGCTAGCGAATCCGCAGTATTTT.

The CDR3 here is CASSVGGTGELFF. CDR3 nucleotides: TGCGCCAGCAGTGTGGGGGGTACCGGGGAGCTGTTTTTT. V is TRBV10-2 and J is TRBJ2-2, with D maybe TRBD2 (6 bases). The V end lost 4 bases, the J end lost 5 bases, and 8 bases lay between the germline ends. The germline V gene has CDR1 WSHSY and CDR2 SAAADI. CDR3 size: 13 residues.

J is TRBJ1-5 and V is TRBV4-1; maybe TRBD1 (5 bases). CDR1 is MGHRA, CDR2 YSYEKL, per germline. Trimming pared 4 bases from V and 0 bases from J, leaving 19 bases between. The CDR3 covers 18 residues. The DNA of the CDR3 is TGCGCCAGCAGCCGCAGGGCTGACTTCGGTTATAGCAATCAGCCCCAGCATTTT. Its protein is CASSRRADFGYSNQPQHF.

The chain employs TRBV24-1 and TRBJ2-6, with D unclear. This CDR3 contains 12 residues. The V and J ends lost 5 bases and 4 bases respectively, with 2 bases between them. CDR1 is KGHDR and CDR2 is SFDVKD in the germline V gene. CDR3 region: CATSAGANVLTF. The CDR3 nucleotides are TGTGCCACCAGTGCAGGGGCCAACGTCCTGACTTTC.

V gene TRBV25-1 combines with J gene TRBJ1-1; TRBD1 matches at 7 bases. Per germline, CDR1 MGHDK and CDR2 SYGVNS. Trimming at V came to 3 bases and at J to 4 bases, leaving 8 bases not matched to a gene. The CDR3 totals 15 residues. This CDR3 is CASSDRGKVATEAFF. CDR3 nucleotides: TGTGCCAGCAGTGACAGGGGGAAAGTGGCCACTGAAGCTTTCTTT.

The CDR3, as DNA: TGCGCCAGCAGCCTAGGACAGGTGACTTTCTCTGGAAACACCATATATTTT. The encoded protein is CASSLGQVTFSGNTIYF. The gene calls are TRBV5-1 and TRBJ1-3; TRBD1 aligns across 7 bases. Losses at the gene ends were 4 bases for V and 0 bases for J; bases not matched to a gene: 10. CDR3 length: 17 residues. The germline V gene has CDR1 SGHRS and CDR2 YFSETQ. Together with reference TRBV5-1 and TRBJ1-3, the CDR3 gives the full variable domain: KAGVTQTPRYLIKTRGQQVTLSCSPISGHRSVSWYQQTPGQGLQFLFEYFSETQRNKGNFPGRFSGRQFSNSRSEMNVSTLELGDSALYLCASSLGQVTFSGNTIYFGEGSWLTVV.

In nucleotides, the CDR3 is TGTGCCAGCGGGACAGGGGGTATAAATCAGCCCCAGCATTTT. This codes for CASGTGGINQPQHF. The genes are TRBV19 and TRBJ1-5, with 11 bases identical to TRBD1. V lost 9 bases and J lost 4; bases outside the gene matches: 5. Germline V gives CDR1 LNHDA, CDR2 SQIVND (reference sequence). The CDR3 extends over 14 amino acids.

This chain joins TRBV3-1 (or the pseudogene TRBV3-2) and TRBJ1-1; 8 bases agree with TRBD1. There are 15 residues in the CDR3. Per the germline V gene, CDR1 is LGHDT and CDR2 is YNNKEL (reference sequence). Trimming cost V 1 base and J 4 bases; bases outside gene matches: 5. The CDR3 is CASSQGRGQGTEAFF. CDR3 DNA sequence: TGTGCCAGCAGCCAAGGCAGGGGGCAGGGCACTGAAGCTTTCTTT.

The chain uses TRBV25-1 and TRBJ2-1, with 14 bases aligning to TRBD2. The germline V gene has CDR1 MGHDK and CDR2 SYGVNS. The CDR3 contains 14 residues. The trim removed 10 bases at V and 13 bases at J, leaving 12 bases unmatched. The chain's CDR3 is CATSGGLAGGIQFF. CDR3 nucleotide sequence: TGTGCCACCTCGGGAGGACTAGCGGGGGGTATACAGTTCTTC.

The chain uses TRBV10-3 and TRBJ2-7; 16 bases fit TRBD2. The V and J ends lost 8 bases and 0 bases, in that order; junction bases with no gene match: 1. The CDR3 totals 15 residues. Germline V gene sequence: CDR1 ENHRY, CDR2 SYGVKD. Written as DNA, the CDR3 is TGTGCCATCGGGACTAGCGGGAGGGCCTCCTACGAGCAGTACTTC. Translated, it gives CAIGTSGRASYEQYF.

The chain has TRBV11-2 and TRBJ2-7, with TRBD1 identical over 11 bases. The V segment lost 5 bases and the J segment 4 bases; nucleotides outside the gene matches: 4. Germline CDR1 is SGHAT and CDR2 is FQNNGV. The CDR3 totals 14 residues. CDR3 residues: CASSRTGGTYEQYF. The CDR3 nucleotides are TGTGCCAGCAGCCGGACAGGGGGCACTTACGAGCAGTACTTC.

This clone was detected once. The rearrangement joins TRBV19 to TRBJ1-2; TRBD1 aligns across 8 bases. Trimming at V came to 5 bases and at J to 5 bases, leaving 7 bases not matched to a gene. The CDR3 totals 14 residues. The germline V gene encodes CDR1 LNHDA and CDR2 SQIVND (reference sequence). CDR3: CASSLKTGGYGYTF. CDR3 coding DNA: TGTGCCAGTAGTCTAAAAACAGGGGGTTATGGCTACACCTTC.

This chain links TRBV7-2 with TRBJ2-1, with 8 bases lining up with TRBD1. Unmatched junction bases numbered 16, after V lost 5 bases and J lost 4 bases. Germline-derived CDR1 and CDR2 are SGHTA and FQGNSA. This CDR3 contains 18 residues. This CDR3 is CASSNRRRQGITYNEQFF. CDR3 coding DNA: TGTGCCAGCAGCAATAGGAGGAGACAGGGGATAACTTACAATGAGCAGTTCTTC.

The chain is built from TRBV27 and TRBJ2-3; TRBD2 might be the D (6 bases). The ends were cut back, 4 bases at V and 2 bases at J, with 13 bases in the middle. CDR3 length: 15 residues. Looked up from germline, CDR1 is MNHEY and CDR2 is SMNVEV (reference sequence). The CDR3 sequence: CASSSLAWATDTQYF. CDR3 DNA: TGTGCCAGCAGTTCGCTAGCGTGGGCCACAGATACGCAGTATTTT.

The chain employs TRBV5-1 and TRBJ2-3; TRBD2 matches 12 bases. The junction had 7 bases not matched to a gene; V was cut back by 3 bases and J by 2 bases. CDR1 is SGHRS, CDR2 YFSETQ, per germline. The CDR3 runs to 17 residues. The CDR3 region is CASSWTGLAGLTDTQYF. CDR3 coding DNA: TGCGCCAGCAGCTGGACGGGACTAGCGGGCCTCACAGATACGCAGTATTTT.

V is TRBV18 and J is TRBJ2-7, with D tentatively TRBD1 (6 bases). The CDR3 loop spans 14 amino acids. Trimming shortened V by 4 bases and J by 0 bases, and 10 bases separated the two germline ends. The V gene's germline CDR1 is KGHSH and CDR2 LQKENI. The CDR3 reads CASSHRVPSYEQYF. For the CDR3, the DNA is TGTGCCAGCTCACACAGGGTTCCCTCCTACGAGCAGTACTTC.

The chain is built from TRBV30 and TRBJ1-2; D is perhaps TRBD1 (6 bases). V lost 5 bases to trimming and J lost 4 bases, with 11 bases between them. The germline V gene has CDR1 GTSNPN and CDR2 SVGIG (reference sequence). CDR3 length: 12 amino acids. CDR3 residues: CAWVQGIYGYTF. The CDR3 DNA reads as TGTGCCTGGGTACAGGGAATCTATGGCTACACCTTC.

This clone was recorded a few times. The chain is built from TRBV11-2 and TRBJ1-3; TRBD1 agrees at 12 bases. Germline V gene lookup returns CDR1 SGHAT and CDR2 FQNNGV. The CDR3 sequence is 14 residues long. Trimming at V came to 1 base and at J to 11 bases, leaving 3 bases not matched to a gene. As DNA, the CDR3 is TGTGCCAGCAGCTTAGTCCGGGACAGGGGGCCCATATATTTT. Amino acids: CASSLVRDRGPIYF.

The chain employs TRBV6-5 and TRBJ1-2; D is unresolved. Germline V gene data show CDR1 as MNHEY and CDR2 as SVGAGI. Between the trimmed V and J ends, which lost 5 bases and 3 bases, there was a span of 10 bases. There are 13 residues in the CDR3. DNA for the CDR3: TGTGCCAGCAGTCCTCGTTATGACTATGGCTACACCTTC. Its protein is CASSPRYDYGYTF.